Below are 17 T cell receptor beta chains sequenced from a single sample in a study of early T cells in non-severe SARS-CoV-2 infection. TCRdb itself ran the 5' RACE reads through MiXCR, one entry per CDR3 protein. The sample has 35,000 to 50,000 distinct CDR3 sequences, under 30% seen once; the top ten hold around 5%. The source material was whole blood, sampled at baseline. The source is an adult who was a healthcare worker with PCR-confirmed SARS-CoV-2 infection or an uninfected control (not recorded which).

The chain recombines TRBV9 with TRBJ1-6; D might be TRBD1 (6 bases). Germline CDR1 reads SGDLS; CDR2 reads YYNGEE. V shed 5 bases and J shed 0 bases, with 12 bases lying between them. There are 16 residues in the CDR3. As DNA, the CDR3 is TGTGCCAGCAGGGATATGGACAGCTCCTATAATTCACCCCTCCACTTT. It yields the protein CASRDMDSSYNSPLHF. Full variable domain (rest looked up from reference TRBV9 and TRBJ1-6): DSGVTQTPKHLITATGQRVTLRCSPRSGDLSVYWYQQSLDQGLQFLIQYYNGEERAKGNILERFSAQQFPDLHSELNLSSLELGDSALYFCASRDMDSSYNSPLHFGNGTRLTVT.

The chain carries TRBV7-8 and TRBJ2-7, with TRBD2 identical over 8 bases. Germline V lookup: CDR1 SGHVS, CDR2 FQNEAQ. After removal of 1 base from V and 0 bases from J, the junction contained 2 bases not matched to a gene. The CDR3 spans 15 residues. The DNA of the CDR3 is TGTGCCAGCAGCTTAGAAAGCGGGAGCTCCTACGAGCAGTACTTC. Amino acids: CASSLESGSSYEQYF.

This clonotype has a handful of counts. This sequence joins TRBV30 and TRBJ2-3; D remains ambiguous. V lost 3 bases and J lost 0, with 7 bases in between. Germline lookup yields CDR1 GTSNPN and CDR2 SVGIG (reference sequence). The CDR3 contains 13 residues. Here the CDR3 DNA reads TGTGCCTGGAGACACGGAAGCACAGATACGCAGTATTTT. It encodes CAWRHGSTDTQYF. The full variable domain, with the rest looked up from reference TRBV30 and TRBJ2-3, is SQTIHQWPATLVQPVGSPLSLECTVEGTSNPNLYWYRQAAGRGLQLLFYSVGIGQISSEVPQNLSASRPQDRQFILSSKKLLLSDSGFYLCAWRHGSTDTQYFGPGTRLTVL.

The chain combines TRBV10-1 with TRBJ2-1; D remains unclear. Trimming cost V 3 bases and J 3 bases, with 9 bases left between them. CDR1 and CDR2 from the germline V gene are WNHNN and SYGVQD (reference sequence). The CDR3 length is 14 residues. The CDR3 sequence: CASSDNSVYNEQFF. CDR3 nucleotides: TGCGCCAGCAGTGACAATTCGGTCTACAATGAGCAGTTCTTC.

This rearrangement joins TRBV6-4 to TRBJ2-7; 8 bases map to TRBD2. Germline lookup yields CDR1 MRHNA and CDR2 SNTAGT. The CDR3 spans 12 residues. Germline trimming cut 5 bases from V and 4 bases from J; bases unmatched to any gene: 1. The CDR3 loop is CASSPSGYEQYF. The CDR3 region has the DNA TGTGCCAGCAGTCCTAGCGGGTACGAGCAGTACTTC.

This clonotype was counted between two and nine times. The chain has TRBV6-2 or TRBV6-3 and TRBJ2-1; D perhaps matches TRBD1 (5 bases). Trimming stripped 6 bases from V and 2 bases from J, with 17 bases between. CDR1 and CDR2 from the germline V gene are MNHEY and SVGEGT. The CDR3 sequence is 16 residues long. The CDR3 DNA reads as TGTGCCAGCAGCCCCTTTCGACAGACGGCCTACAATGAGCAGTTCTTC. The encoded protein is CASSPFRQTAYNEQFF.

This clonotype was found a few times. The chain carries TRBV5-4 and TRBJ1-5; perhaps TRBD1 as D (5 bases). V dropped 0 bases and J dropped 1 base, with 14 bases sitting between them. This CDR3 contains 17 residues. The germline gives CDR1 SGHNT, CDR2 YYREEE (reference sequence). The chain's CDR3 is CASSLAPGTSSNQPQHF. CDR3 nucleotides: TGTGCCAGCAGCTTGGCCCCCGGGACCTCAAGCAATCAGCCCCAGCATTTT.

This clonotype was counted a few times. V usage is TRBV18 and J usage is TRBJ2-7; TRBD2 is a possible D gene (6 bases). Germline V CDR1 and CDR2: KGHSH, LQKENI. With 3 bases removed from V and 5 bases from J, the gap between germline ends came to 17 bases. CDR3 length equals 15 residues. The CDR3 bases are TGTGCCAGCTCACCGAGGAGGGGAGGAGGCCACGAGCAGTACTTC. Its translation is CASSPRRGGGHEQYF.

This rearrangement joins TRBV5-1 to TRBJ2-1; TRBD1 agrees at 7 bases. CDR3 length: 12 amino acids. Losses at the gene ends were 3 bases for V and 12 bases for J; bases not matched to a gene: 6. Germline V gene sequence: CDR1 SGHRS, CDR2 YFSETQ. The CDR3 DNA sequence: TGCGCCAGCAGCTCCGGGACAGACCGGCAGTTCTTC. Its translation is CASSSGTDRQFF.

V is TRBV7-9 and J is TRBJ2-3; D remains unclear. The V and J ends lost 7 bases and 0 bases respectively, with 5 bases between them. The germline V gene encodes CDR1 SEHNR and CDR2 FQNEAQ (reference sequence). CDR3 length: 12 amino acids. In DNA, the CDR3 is TGTGCCAGCAAAGGAAGCACAGATACGCAGTATTTT. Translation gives CASKGSTDTQYF.

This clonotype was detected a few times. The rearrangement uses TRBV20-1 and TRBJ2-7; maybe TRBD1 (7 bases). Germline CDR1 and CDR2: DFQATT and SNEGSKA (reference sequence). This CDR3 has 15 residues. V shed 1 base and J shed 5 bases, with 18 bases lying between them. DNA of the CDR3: TGCAGTGCTAGAGGAGGAGGGACAGCTCGGGACGAGCAGTACTTC. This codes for CSARGGGTARDEQYF.

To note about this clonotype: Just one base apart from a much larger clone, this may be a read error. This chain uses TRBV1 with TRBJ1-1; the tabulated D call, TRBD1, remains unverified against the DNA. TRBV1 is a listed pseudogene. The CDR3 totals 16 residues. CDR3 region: CTSSHTDRDQNTEAFF. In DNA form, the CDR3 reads TGCACCAGCAGCCACACGGACAGGGATCAGAACACTGAAGCTTTCTTT.

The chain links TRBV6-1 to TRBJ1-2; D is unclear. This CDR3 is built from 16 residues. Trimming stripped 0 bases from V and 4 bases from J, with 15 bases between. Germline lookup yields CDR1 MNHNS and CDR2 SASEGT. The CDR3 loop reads CASSEASVGWPYGYTF. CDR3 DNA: TGTGCCAGCAGTGAAGCTTCCGTCGGATGGCCCTATGGCTACACCTTC.

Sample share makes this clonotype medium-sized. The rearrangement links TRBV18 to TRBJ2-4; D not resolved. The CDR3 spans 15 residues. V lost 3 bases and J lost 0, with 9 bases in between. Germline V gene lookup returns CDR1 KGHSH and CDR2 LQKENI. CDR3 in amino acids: CASSPLTGAKNIQYF. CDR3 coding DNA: TGTGCCAGCTCACCTCTTACGGGAGCCAAAAACATTCAGTACTTC.

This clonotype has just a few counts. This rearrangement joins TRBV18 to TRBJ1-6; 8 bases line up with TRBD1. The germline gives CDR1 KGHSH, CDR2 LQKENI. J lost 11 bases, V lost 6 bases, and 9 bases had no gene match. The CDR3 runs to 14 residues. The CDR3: CASSPGQGGTPLHF. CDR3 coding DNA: TGTGCCAGCTCCCCCGGACAGGGAGGAACACCCCTCCACTTT.

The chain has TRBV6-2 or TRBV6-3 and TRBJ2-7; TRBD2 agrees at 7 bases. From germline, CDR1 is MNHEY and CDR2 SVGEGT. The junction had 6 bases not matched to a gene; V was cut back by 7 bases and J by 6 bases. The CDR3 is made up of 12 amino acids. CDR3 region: CASKRDPIEQYF. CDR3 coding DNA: TGTGCCAGCAAGCGGGACCCCATCGAGCAGTACTTC.

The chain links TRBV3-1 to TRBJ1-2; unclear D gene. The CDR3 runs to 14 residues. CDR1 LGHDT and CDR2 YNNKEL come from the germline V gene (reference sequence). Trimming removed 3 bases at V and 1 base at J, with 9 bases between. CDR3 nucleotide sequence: TGTGCCAGCAGCCACCGGACCGATAACTATGGCTACACCTTC. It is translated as CASSHRTDNYGYTF.